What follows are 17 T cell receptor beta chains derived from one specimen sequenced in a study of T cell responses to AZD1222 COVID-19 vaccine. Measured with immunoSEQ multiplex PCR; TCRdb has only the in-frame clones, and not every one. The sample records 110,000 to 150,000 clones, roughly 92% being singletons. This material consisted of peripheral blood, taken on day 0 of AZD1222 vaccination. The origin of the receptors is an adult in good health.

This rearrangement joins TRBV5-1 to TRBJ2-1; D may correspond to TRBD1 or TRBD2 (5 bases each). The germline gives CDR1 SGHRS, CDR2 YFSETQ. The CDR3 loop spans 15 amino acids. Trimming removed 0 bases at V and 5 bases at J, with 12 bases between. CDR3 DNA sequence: TGCGCCAGCAGCTTGGACGGGTGGGGGAACAATGAGCAGTTCTTC. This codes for CASSLDGWGNNEQFF.

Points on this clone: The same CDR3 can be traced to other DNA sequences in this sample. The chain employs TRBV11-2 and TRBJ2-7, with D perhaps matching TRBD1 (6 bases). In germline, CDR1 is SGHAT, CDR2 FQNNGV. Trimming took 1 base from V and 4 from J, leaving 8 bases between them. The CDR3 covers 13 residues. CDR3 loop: CASSLGGGYEQYF. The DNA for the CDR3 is TGTGCCAGCAGCTTAGGAGGGGGATACGAGCAGTACTTC.

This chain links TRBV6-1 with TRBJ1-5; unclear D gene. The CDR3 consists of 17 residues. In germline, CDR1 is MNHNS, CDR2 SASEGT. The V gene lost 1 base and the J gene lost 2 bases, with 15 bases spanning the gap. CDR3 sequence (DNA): TGTGCCAGCAGTGAAGTAGCAGGCTTCTGGGGCAATCAGCCCCAGCATTTT. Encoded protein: CASSEVAGFWGNQPQHF.

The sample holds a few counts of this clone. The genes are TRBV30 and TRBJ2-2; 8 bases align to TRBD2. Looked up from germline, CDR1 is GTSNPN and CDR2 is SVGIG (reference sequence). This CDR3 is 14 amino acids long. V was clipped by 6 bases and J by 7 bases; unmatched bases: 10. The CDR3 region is CACPKREYHGELFF. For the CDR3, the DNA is TGTGCCTGCCCCAAGCGGGAGTATCACGGGGAGCTGTTTTTT.

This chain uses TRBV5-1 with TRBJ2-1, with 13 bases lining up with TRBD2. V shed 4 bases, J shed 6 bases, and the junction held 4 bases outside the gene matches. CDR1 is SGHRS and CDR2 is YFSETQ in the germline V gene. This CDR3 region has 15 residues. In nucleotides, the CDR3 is TGCGCCAGCAGCACACGGACTAGCGGGGGCAATGAGCAGTTCTTC. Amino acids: CASSTRTSGGNEQFF.

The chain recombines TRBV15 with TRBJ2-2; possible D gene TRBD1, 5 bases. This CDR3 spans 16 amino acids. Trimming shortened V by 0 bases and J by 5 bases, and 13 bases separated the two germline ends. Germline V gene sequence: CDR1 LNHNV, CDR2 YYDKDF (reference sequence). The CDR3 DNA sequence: TGTGCCACCAGCAGAGATATCAGGGAAGGTACCGGGGAGCTGTTTTTT. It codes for CATSRDIREGTGELFF.

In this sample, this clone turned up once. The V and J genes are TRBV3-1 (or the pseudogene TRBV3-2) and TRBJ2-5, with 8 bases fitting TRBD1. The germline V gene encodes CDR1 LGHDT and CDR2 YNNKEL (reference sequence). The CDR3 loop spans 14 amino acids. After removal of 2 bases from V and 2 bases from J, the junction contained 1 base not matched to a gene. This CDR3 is CASSQNRGQETQYF. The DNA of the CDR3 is TGTGCCAGCAGCCAAAACAGGGGGCAAGAGACCCAGTACTTC.

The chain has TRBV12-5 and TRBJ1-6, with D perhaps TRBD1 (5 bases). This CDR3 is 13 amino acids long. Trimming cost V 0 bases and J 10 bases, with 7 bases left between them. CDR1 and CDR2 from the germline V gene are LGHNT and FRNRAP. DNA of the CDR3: TGTGCTAGTGGTTTGGTACAGGACTCACCCCTCCACTTT. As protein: CASGLVQDSPLHF.

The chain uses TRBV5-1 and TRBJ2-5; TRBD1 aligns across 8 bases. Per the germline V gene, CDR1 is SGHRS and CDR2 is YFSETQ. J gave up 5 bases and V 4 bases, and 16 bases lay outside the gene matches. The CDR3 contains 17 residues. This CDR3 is CASSTRPGSDRDETQYF. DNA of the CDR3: TGCGCCAGCAGCACCCGCCCGGGTTCGGACAGGGATGAGACCCAGTACTTC.

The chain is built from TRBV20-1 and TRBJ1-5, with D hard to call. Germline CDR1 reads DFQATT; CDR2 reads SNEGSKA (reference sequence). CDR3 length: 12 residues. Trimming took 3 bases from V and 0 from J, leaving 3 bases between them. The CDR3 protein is CSASASNQPQHF. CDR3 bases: TGCAGTGCTAGTGCTAGCAATCAGCCCCAGCATTTT.

CDR3 protein: CASSSLGAERTDTQYF. The CDR3 DNA follows: TGCGCCAGCAGCTCATTAGGTGCGGAGAGAACGGATACGCAGTATTTT. The genes are TRBV5-1 and TRBJ2-3; the D is unclear. Germline V gene lookup returns CDR1 SGHRS and CDR2 YFSETQ. V shed 3 bases and J shed 6 bases, with 20 bases lying between them. This CDR3 comprises 16 residues.

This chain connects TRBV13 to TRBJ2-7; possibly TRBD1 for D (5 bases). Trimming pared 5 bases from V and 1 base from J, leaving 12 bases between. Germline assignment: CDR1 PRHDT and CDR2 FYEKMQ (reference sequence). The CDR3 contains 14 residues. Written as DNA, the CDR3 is TGTGCCAGCAGCGCCCAACAGGTTTCCTACGAGCAGTACTTC. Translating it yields CASSAQQVSYEQYF.

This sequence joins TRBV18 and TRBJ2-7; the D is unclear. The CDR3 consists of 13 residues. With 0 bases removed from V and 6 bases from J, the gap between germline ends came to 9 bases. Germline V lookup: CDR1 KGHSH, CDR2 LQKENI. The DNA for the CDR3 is TGTGCCAGCTCACCACCTACGGCGGCCGAGCAGTACTTC. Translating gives CASSPPTAAEQYF.

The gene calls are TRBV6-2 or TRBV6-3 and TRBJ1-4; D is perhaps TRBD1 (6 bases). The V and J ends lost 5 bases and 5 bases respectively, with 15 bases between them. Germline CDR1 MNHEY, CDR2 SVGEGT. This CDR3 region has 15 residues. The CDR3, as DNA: TGTGCCAGCAGTACCCCACAGGGTAGGAATGAAAAACTGTTTTTT. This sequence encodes CASSTPQGRNEKLFF.

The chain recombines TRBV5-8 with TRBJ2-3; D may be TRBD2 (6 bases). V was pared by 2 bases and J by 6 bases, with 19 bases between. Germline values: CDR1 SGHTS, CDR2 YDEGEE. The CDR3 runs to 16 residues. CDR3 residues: CASSFLVGGTADTQYF. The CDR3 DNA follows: TGTGCCAGCAGCTTTCTTGTAGGCGGGACTGCGGATACGCAGTATTTT.

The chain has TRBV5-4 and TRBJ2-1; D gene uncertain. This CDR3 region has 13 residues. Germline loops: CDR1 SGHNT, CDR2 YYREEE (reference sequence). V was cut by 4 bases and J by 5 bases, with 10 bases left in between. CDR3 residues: CASSPAGDNEQFF. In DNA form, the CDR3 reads TGTGCCAGCAGCCCCGCTGGGGACAATGAGCAGTTCTTC.

The CDR3 loop reads CASSKGSNPTEAFF. CDR3 DNA: TGTGCCAGCAGTAAGGGTTCTAACCCCACTGAAGCTTTCTTT. The rearrangement uses TRBV5-6 and TRBJ1-1; D gene unclear. The V end lost 5 bases, the J end lost 4 bases, and 15 bases lay between the germline ends. This CDR3 has 14 amino acids. Germline CDR1 SGHDT, CDR2 YYEEEE.